The present entry profiles one T cell receptor beta chain with its context. Its binding antigen is unknown. Per-base qualities were not stored, and no clone one base away is much larger. This sample stems from a study of CD8+CD57+ T cells in acquired aplastic anemia (dated by TCRdb to 2017 to 2018). About the study as a whole: Extracted DNA from sorted CD4+ and CD8+ cells averaged approximately 3.4 ug, ranging from roughly 0.19 to 27.4 ug. CD8+CD57+ expansion was defined as frequency above the mean frequency observed in healthy subjects. Overall study outcomes, separate from this receptor: Around 28 CD8+ CDR3 sequences were found to be shared between patients and controls, but these sequences appeared to be highly expressed in patients and within the immunodominant clones of the patients. No significant difference in CD8+ Simpson's diversity was found between patients and healthy controls (P=0.060).

Genomic DNA served as template for TCR beta VDJ combination and CDR3 sequence profiling. An Illumina HiSeq 2000 was the platform used for TCR repertoire sequencing. On the authors' methods: TRBV/TRBJ rearrangement plots, CDR3 size and DJ length profiles, and Simpson's diversity index were used to evaluate the repertoires. The most abundant DNA sequence in the deep sequencing data was defined as the immunodominant clone. CDR3 amino acid sequences were screened for sharing across subjects and were compared with published repertoires and the VDJdb database. The public reads were reanalyzed by TCRdb: fastp trimming at Q25, MiXCR alignment, in-frame beta chains only. Rows with one shared CDR3 protein collapse into an entry with the most common genes and DNA. TCRdb, not the authors, supplied the V and J calls. The sample yields hundreds of thousands of distinct CDR3 sequences; around 30% were counted once. Of the sample, 0.82% falls within the top ten clones.

Patients chosen for sequencing had shown expansion of CD8+CD57+ cells by flow cytometry. All patients had severe acquired aplastic anemia diagnosed by International Study of Aplastic Anemia and Agranulocytosis and Camitta criteria. No therapy had been received by the patients at the time of blood sampling. In the study, sorted CD4+ and CD8+ blood T cells from patients with severe aplastic anemia and from healthy subjects underwent deep sequencing of TCR repertoires. Patients were enrolled in the USA under clinicaltrials.gov protocols 00001620, 01623167, 00001397, 00071045, 00081523 and 00961064. Ficoll-Paque density gradient centrifugation was used to isolate peripheral blood mononuclear cells. Before DNA was extracted, CD4+ and CD8+ T cells were sorted using either FACS or magnetic beads. CDR3 length: 14 amino acids, cysteine to phenylalanine. Here the CDR3 DNA is all that survives: 42 bases in frame from base 1. The germline V gene supplies CDR1 SGHRS and CDR2 YFSETQ. Germline trimming amounts to 5 bases on V and 2 bases on J, with 3 as the count of junction bases outside the gene matches.

The clonotype was recovered from a human donor with aplastic anemia. The material sequenced was sorted CD4+, CD8+, or CD8+CD57+ T cells (not recorded which) from PBMCs. The sequence links TRBV5-1 to TRBJ2-3, with 9 bases aligning to TRBD2. The DNA is TGCGCCAGCAGGCTAGCGGGGCTCACAGATACGCAGTATTTT. This is translated as CASRLAGLTDTQYF.